Each of the 14 T cell receptor beta chains below was sequenced from the same sample in a study of CD8 T cells in ankylosing spondylitis. TCRdb reanalysed the 5' RACE reads using MiXCR and keeps one entry per CDR3 protein. The data show around 130,000 distinct CDR3 sequences, about 6.5% seen once. Sequencing was done on a sample of blood, either unsorted or a sorted T cell fraction (not recorded which). The receptors were gathered from a male donor with ankylosing spondylitis or in good health (not recorded which).

Many counts were recorded for this clonotype. The V gene is TRBV11-2, the J gene TRBJ2-1, with TRBD2 matching 11 bases. V shed 8 bases, J shed 7 bases, and the junction held 19 bases outside the gene matches. The CDR3 runs 18 residues. CDR1 SGHAT and CDR2 FQNNGV come from the germline V gene. CDR3 loop: CASGLLTSGGRTGNEQFF. CDR3 DNA: TGTGCCAGCGGTCTTCTTACTAGCGGGGGCCGAACGGGTAATGAGCAGTTCTTC.

This clonotype was found many times. The rearrangement uses TRBV7-2 and TRBJ2-3, with D maybe TRBD2 (5 bases). The CDR3 is 15 amino acids. V was shortened by 4 bases and J by 1 base, with 12 bases between the two germline ends. Germline lookup yields CDR1 SGHTA and CDR2 FQGNSA. The CDR3 nucleotides are TGTGCCAGCAGCTCCAGCGGTTCCGGCACAGATACGCAGTATTTT. It encodes CASSSSGSGTDTQYF.

This clonotype was seen repeatedly, ten times or more. In nucleotides, the CDR3 is TGTGCCTGGAGTCCCGGGACTAGCGGCACAGATACGCAGTATTTT. It is translated as CAWSPGTSGTDTQYF. This chain links TRBV30 with TRBJ2-3, with 10 bases matching TRBD2. The junction had 3 bases not matched to a gene; V was cut back by 2 bases and J by 1 base. The CDR3 is made up of 15 amino acids. CDR1 and CDR2 from the germline V gene are GTSNPN and SVGIG (reference sequence).

This clonotype has at least ten counts. CDR3 region: CASSLVDGTDTQYF. In nucleotides, the CDR3 is TGTGCCAGCAGCTTAGTGGACGGCACAGATACGCAGTATTTT. The chain uses TRBV7-7 and TRBJ2-3, with D unresolved. Germline V gene lookup returns CDR1 SSHAT and CDR2 FNYEAQ (reference sequence). The CDR3 has 14 residues. The V gene lost 1 base and the J gene lost 1 base, with 6 bases spanning the gap.

This clonotype was recorded at least ten times. CDR3 in amino acids: CASSLGQGDNYGYTF. The CDR3 bases are TGTGCCAGCAGTCTTGGACAGGGGGATAACTATGGCTACACCTTC. V and J are TRBV12-3 or TRBV12-4 and TRBJ1-2; TRBD1 matches 10 bases. The junction had 4 bases not matched to a gene; V was cut back by 5 bases and J by 1 base. The CDR3 runs 15 residues.

This clonotype came up many times. The V and J genes are TRBV12-3 or TRBV12-4 and TRBJ1-5; unclear D gene. The CDR3 sequence is 14 residues long. V was clipped by 0 bases and J by 0 bases, with 3 bases between them. This chain's CDR3 is CASSLADSNQPQHF. The CDR3 DNA reads TGTGCCAGCAGTTTAGCGGATAGCAATCAGCCCCAGCATTTT.

This clonotype has ten or more counts. Mismatch with germline at one junction end may stem from a read error. This chain joins TRBV7-7 and TRBJ2-2; 7 bases line up with TRBD1. Germline V gene sequence: CDR1 SSHAT, CDR2 FNYEAQ (reference sequence). CDR3 length: 15 amino acids. The CDR3 here is CASSAWTGDTGELFF. CDR3 sequence (DNA): TGTGCTAGCAGCGCCTGGACAGGAGACACCGGGGAGCTGTTTTTT.

This clonotype appeared many times. This chain links TRBV18 with TRBJ2-2; D ambiguous. V lost 4 bases to trimming and J lost 1 base, with 16 bases between them. Germline V gene lookup returns CDR1 KGHSH and CDR2 LQKENI. CDR3 length: 17 residues. The CDR3 coding sequence is TGTGCCAGCTCACTAAGCCTTGCCAGCAAGAACACCGGGGAGCTGTTTTTT. It encodes CASSLSLASKNTGELFF.

In its sample, this clonotype was seen many times. The rearrangement links TRBV20-1 to TRBJ2-7, with D possibly matching TRBD2 (6 bases). CDR1 and CDR2 (germline): DFQATT, SNEGSKA (reference sequence). V was pared by 0 bases and J by 1 base, with 10 bases between. This CDR3 region has 14 residues. The CDR3 DNA is TGCAGTGCTAGAGATGGAGGGAAGTCCTACGAGCAGTACTTC. Translating it yields CSARDGGKSYEQYF.

This rearrangement joins TRBV7-2 to TRBJ2-3, with 10 bases identical to TRBD2. Looked up from germline, CDR1 is SGHTA and CDR2 is FQGNSA. Germline trimming cut 6 bases from V and 2 bases from J; bases unmatched to any gene: 5. CDR3 length: 15 amino acids. CDR3 protein: CASSPGLAVTDTQYF. CDR3 DNA: TGTGCCAGCAGTCCAGGACTAGCGGTCACAGATACGCAGTATTTT.

This clonotype was seen ten or more times. The chain links TRBV7-2 to TRBJ1-5; 7 bases line up with TRBD1. This CDR3 spans 14 amino acids. J lost 2 bases, V lost 4 bases, and 2 bases had no gene match. CDR1 and CDR2 from the germline V gene are SGHTA and FQGNSA. Here the CDR3 reads CASSYRGGNQPQHF. The CDR3 bases are TGTGCCAGCAGCTACAGGGGCGGCAATCAGCCCCAGCATTTT.

This clonotype was recorded at least ten times. The chain uses TRBV20-1 and TRBJ2-7; D is possibly TRBD2 (5 bases). This CDR3 spans 16 amino acids. The germline CDR1 and CDR2 sequences are DFQATT and SNEGSKA (reference sequence). The V end was cut by 6 bases, the J end by 3 bases, with 24 bases between. The CDR3 region has the DNA TGCAGTGCCCAAACCCCACTAGGCCTACCGGACTACGAGCAGTACTTC. Translating gives CSAQTPLGLPDYEQYF.

This clonotype occurred many times. The genes are TRBV6-4 and TRBJ2-3; D remains ambiguous. The V end was cut by 0 bases, the J end by 6 bases, with 4 bases between. The CDR3 spans 12 residues. CDR1 and CDR2 (germline): MRHNA, SNTAGT. CDR3 protein: CASSDSGDTQYF. CDR3 DNA: TGTGCCAGCAGTGACTCTGGGGATACGCAGTATTTT.

This clonotype occurred many times. The chain is built from TRBV5-1 and TRBJ2-7, with D possibly being TRBD1 (6 bases). Between the trimmed V and J ends, which lost 3 bases and 5 bases, there was a span of 15 bases. The CDR3 has 14 residues. In germline, CDR1 is SGHRS, CDR2 YFSETQ. The CDR3 sequence: CASSSHRQADEQYF. The CDR3 nucleotides read TGCGCCAGCAGCTCACACAGACAGGCCGACGAGCAGTACTTC.